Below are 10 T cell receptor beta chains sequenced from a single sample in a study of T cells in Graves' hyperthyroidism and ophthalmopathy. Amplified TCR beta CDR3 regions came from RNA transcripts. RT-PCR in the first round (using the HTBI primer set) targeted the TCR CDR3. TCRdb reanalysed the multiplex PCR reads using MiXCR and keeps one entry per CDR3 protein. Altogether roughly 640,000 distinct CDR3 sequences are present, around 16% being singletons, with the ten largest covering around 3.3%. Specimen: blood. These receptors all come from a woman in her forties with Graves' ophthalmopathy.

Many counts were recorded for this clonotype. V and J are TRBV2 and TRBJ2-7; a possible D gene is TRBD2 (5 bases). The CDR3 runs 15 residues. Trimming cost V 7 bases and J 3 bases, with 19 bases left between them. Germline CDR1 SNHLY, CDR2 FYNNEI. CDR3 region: CASKWEKGRGYEQYF. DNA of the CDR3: TGTGCCAGCAAGTGGGAGAAGGGCCGTGGCTACGAGCAGTACTTC.

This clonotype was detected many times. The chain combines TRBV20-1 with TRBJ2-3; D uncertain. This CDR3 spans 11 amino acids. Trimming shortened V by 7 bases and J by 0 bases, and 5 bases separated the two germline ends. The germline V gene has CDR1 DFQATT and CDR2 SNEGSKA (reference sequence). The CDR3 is CSGASTDTQYF. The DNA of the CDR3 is TGCAGTGGGGCGAGCACAGATACGCAGTATTTT.

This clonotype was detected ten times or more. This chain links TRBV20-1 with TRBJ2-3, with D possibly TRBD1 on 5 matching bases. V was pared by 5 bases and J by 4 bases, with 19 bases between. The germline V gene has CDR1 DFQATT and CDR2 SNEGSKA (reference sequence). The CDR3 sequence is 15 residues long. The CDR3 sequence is CSAALSQVPADTQYF. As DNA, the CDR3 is TGCAGTGCTGCACTGTCACAGGTGCCAGCAGATACGCAGTATTTT.

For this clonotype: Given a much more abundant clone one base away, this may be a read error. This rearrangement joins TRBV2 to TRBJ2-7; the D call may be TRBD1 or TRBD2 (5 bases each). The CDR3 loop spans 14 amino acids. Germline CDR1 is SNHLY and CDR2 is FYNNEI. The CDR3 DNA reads TGTACCAGCAAGGGACCCCCGAGGTCGAGCGAGCAGTACTTC. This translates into CTSKGPPRSSEQYF.

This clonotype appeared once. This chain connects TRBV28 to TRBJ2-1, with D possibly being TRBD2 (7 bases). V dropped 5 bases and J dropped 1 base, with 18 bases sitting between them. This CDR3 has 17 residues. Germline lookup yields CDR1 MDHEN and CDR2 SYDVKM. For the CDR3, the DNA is TGTGCCAGCAGTGACCAAACGGGGGGCCCATCCTACAATGAGCAGTTCTTC. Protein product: CASSDQTGGPSYNEQFF.

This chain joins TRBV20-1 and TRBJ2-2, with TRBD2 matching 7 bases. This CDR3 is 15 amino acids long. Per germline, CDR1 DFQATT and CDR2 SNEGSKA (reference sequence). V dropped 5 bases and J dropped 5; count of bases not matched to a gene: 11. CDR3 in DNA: TGCAGTGCTCCCAGACTAGCAGCGGGAACCGGGGAGCTGTTTTTT. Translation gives CSAPRLAAGTGELFF.

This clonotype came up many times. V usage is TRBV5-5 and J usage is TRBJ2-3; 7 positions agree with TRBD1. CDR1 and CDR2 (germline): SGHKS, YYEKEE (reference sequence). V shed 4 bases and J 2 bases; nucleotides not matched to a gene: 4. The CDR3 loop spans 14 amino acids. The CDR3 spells CASSSTGVTDTQYF. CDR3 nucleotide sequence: TGTGCCAGCAGCAGCACAGGGGTCACAGATACGCAGTATTTT.

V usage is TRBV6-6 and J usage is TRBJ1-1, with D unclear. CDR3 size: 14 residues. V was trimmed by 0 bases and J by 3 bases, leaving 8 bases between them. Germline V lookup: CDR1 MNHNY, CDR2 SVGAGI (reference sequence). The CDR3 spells CASSYSPADTEAFF. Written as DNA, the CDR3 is TGTGCCAGCAGTTACTCGCCAGCGGACACTGAAGCTTTCTTT.

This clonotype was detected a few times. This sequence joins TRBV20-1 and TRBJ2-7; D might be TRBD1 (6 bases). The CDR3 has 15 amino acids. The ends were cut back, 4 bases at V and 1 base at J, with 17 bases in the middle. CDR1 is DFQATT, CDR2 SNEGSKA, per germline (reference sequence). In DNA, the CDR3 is TGCAGTGCTATTGCATCGACAGGAGAATCCTACGAGCAGTACTTC. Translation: CSAIASTGESYEQYF.

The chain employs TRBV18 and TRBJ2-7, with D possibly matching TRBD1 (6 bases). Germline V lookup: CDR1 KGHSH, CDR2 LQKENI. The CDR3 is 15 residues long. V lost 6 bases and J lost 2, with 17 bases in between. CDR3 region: CASSLFRDTPYEQYF. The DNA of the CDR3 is TGTGCCAGCTCCCTCTTCCGGGACACCCCCTACGAGCAGTACTTC.